This TCR beta chain was documented in a study of blood T cell repertoires in COVID-19. Study overall: Some COVID-19 samples were acute and others convalescent; all came from the United States, Italy and Spain.

The CDR3 has 17 amino acids. Germline CDR1 is KGHDR and CDR2 is SFDVKD. The J segment lost 0 bases and the V segment lost 3 bases, leaving 5 bases of the junction unmatched. Assay: immunoSEQ multiplex PCR; the TCRdb copy retains only in-frame clones and omits some. Seen here are roughly 300,000 clones, 70% to 90% observed once, and the top ten hold around 7.8%. The chain is built from TRBV24-1 and TRBJ2-2, with 8 bases lining up with TRBD1. Input material: peripheral blood. This sequence originates from a woman aged 45-59 years who had recovered from COVID-19. CDR3 loop: CATSDRGQATNTGELFF. CDR3 coding DNA: TGTGCCACCAGTGATCGGGGACAGGCTACGAACACCGGGGAGCTGTTTTTT.